This T cell receptor (beta chain) was sequenced in a study of tumor-infiltrating lymphocytes in primary liver carcinoma. Trimming at V came to 5 bases and at J to 4 bases, leaving 7 bases not matched to a gene. The CDR3 consists of 14 residues. Per germline, CDR1 MNHNS and CDR2 SASEGT. Researchers generated TCR beta cDNA from approximately 520 ng of total RNA, relying on a constant-region primer. Generation of the TCR beta libraries relied on three nested multiplex PCR rounds using slightly modified ARM-PCR. A C-beta reverse primer and TRBV1-TRBV30 forward primers served in each of the first two PCR rounds, at 10 cycles apiece. TCRdb reanalysed the multiplex PCR reads using MiXCR and keeps one entry per CDR3 protein. The sample lists hundreds of thousands of distinct CDR3 sequences; approximately 60% were seen once. Remarks on this clonotype: Its target is unknown.

Blood RNA came from unsorted whole blood; germline DNA was also extracted. Chronic HBV infection was present in the patients, who were treatment-naive. Study results and limitations: Overlap in tumor-adjacent and tumor-blood pairs fell below that of tumor region pairs.

The clonotype comes from a man aged 35-49 years with primary liver carcinoma and hepatitis B virus infection. Sample: peripheral blood. The chain has TRBV6-1 and TRBJ2-7, with 8 positions matching TRBD1. The CDR3 nucleotides are TGTGCCAGCAGTCCCTCGCACAGGGGGTACGAGCAGTACTTC. Translated, it gives CASSPSHRGYEQYF.